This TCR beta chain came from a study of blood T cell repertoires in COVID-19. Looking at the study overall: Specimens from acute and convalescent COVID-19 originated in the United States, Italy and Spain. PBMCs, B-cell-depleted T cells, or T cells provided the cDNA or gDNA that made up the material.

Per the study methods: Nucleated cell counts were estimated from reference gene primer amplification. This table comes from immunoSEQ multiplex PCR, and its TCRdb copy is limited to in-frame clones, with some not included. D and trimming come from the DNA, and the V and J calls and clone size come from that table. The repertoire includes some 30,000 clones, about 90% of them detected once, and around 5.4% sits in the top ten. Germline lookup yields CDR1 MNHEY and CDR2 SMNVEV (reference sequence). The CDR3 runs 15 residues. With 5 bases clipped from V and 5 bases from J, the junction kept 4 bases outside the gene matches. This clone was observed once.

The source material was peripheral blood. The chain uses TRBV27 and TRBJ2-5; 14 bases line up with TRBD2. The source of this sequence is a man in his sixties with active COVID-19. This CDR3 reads CASSGLAGGEETQYF. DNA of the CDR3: TGTGCCAGCAGTGGACTAGCGGGAGGCGAGGAGACCCAGTACTTC.